These 6 T cell receptor beta chains were sequenced from one sample in a study of shared clonotypes between healthy human individuals. TCRdb's copy holds only in-frame clones and misses some; the assay was immunoSEQ multiplex PCR. The table has roughly 1,800,000 clones, about 95% seen once. Terminally differentiated effector memory CD45RA+ cells were excluded from the naive CD8 cells, which were CD45RO-negative and positively selected for CCR7. The sample was naive CD8+ T cells sorted from blood. The receptors originated from a young man in good health.

Comment on this clone: A much bigger clone sits one base away, suggesting this may be a read error. Other nucleotide sequences in the sample specify the same CDR3. This chain connects TRBV5-4 to TRBJ2-7, with 7 bases fitting TRBD2. Germline V gene sequence: CDR1 SGHNT, CDR2 YYREEE (reference sequence). V shed 2 bases, J shed 0 bases, and the junction held 2 bases outside the gene matches. The CDR3 extends over 14 amino acids. CDR3 loop: CASSLGGSSYEQYF. The DNA of the CDR3 is TGTGCCAGCAGCTTAGGCGGGAGCTCCTACGAGCAGTACTTC.

V gene TRBV5-4 combines with J gene TRBJ1-1; unclear D gene. V lost 0 bases and J 0 bases, leaving 6 bases between the germline ends. The V gene's germline CDR1 is SGHNT and CDR2 YYREEE (reference sequence). The CDR3 spans 14 residues. In nucleotides, the CDR3 is TGTGCCAGCAGCTTGGGAACCATGAACACTGAAGCTTTCTTT. This codes for CASSLGTMNTEAFF.

The rearrangement uses TRBV4-1 and TRBJ2-7; 10 positions agree with TRBD2. Germline CDR1 MGHRA, CDR2 YSYEKL. V shed 4 bases, J shed 6 bases, and the junction held 9 bases outside the gene matches. The length of the CDR3 is 15 residues. CDR3 bases: TGCGCCAGCAGCCCCTGGACTAGCGGAAGGAGCGAGCAGTACTTC. This encodes CASSPWTSGRSEQYF.

This sequence joins TRBV7-8 and TRBJ1-6, with a weak D call TRBD1 (6 bases). V lost 3 bases and J 0 bases, leaving 18 bases between the germline ends. The CDR3 runs 19 residues. Germline V gene data show CDR1 as SGHVS and CDR2 as FQNEAQ. The CDR3 DNA is TGTGCCAGCAGCTTTGCCATATGGACAGACCGCTCCTATAATTCACCCCTCCACTTT. Residues: CASSFAIWTDRSYNSPLHF.

The chain is built from TRBV6-5 and TRBJ2-7; TRBD2 matches 9 bases. The CDR3 covers 16 residues. V trimming: 4 bases; J trimming: 2 bases; junction bases outside the gene matches: 9. Germline V gene sequence: CDR1 MNHEY, CDR2 SVGAGI. In nucleotides, the CDR3 is TGTGCCAGCAGTTCCGAAGCGGGAGGTCCGGCCTACGAGCAGTACTTC. It encodes CASSSEAGGPAYEQYF.

A note on this clone: One junction end disagrees with the germline gene, perhaps due to a read error. The gene calls are TRBV23-1 and TRBJ1-4; D ambiguous. TRBV23-1 is an ORF, and what it does is uncertain. This CDR3 has 10 residues. This CDR3 reads CASSQKDAPF. The CDR3 bases are TGCGCCAGCAGTCAAAAGGACGCCCCTTTT.